The rows below give T cell receptor beta chains drawn from one sample of a study of shared clonotypes between healthy human individuals. The repertoire was sequenced with immunoSEQ multiplex PCR; TCRdb's copy has only in-frame clones and lacks some. The data show more than 550,000 clones, about 92% seen once. Input material: naive CD8+ T cells sorted from blood. The receptors come from a man aged 30 to 45 in good health. The CDR3 runs from the conserved cysteine through the conserved F or W. Each record gives: V gene, J gene, D gene, clone size, CDR3 protein, CDR3 DNA. A D gene is named only where the DNA matches it firmly. Clone size is shown for a subset of rows, as once, few, many or a class of expanded clone.

V gene: TRBV7-6
J gene: TRBJ2-2
D gene: NA
clone size: NA
CDR3 protein: CASSLGQTNTGELFF
CDR3 DNA: TGTGCCAGCAGCTTAGGGCAGACGAACACCGGGGAGCTGTTTTTT

V gene: TRBV5-5
J gene: TRBJ2-7
D gene: NA
clone size: once
CDR3 protein: CASSFAGVYEQYF
CDR3 DNA: TGTGCCAGCAGCTTCGCAGGGGTCTACGAGCAGTACTTC

V gene: TRBV7-6
J gene: TRBJ1-3
D gene: NA
clone size: NA
CDR3 protein: CASSGHSGNTIYF
CDR3 DNA: TGTGCCAGCAGCGGTCACTCTGGAAACACCATATATTTT

V gene: TRBV7-6
J gene: TRBJ2-1
D gene: NA
clone size: NA
CDR3 protein: CASSLSPRQPSYNEQFF
CDR3 DNA: TGTGCCAGCAGCTTATCCCCCCGCCAACCGTCCTACAATGAGCAGTTCTTC

V gene: TRBV6-6
J gene: TRBJ2-7
D gene: NA
clone size: once
CDR3 protein: CASSYSEREQYF
CDR3 DNA: TGTGCCAGCAGTTACTCGGAGCGGGAGCAGTACTTC

V gene: TRBV7-7
J gene: TRBJ2-1
D gene: NA
clone size: few
CDR3 protein: CASSFEGAPYNEQFF
CDR3 DNA: TGTGCCAGCAGCTTCGAGGGAGCCCCCTACAATGAGCAGTTCTTC

V gene: TRBV6-5
J gene: TRBJ1-2
D gene: NA
clone size: NA
CDR3 protein: CASSQGLYGYTF
CDR3 DNA: TGTGCCAGCAGTCAGGGCCTCTATGGCTACACCTTC

V gene: TRBV13
J gene: TRBJ2-1
D gene: NA
clone size: NA
CDR3 protein: CASSDRYNEQFF
CDR3 DNA: TGTGCCAGCAGCGACCGGTACAATGAGCAGTTCTTC

V gene: TRBV9
J gene: TRBJ2-7
D gene: TRBD1
clone size: NA
CDR3 protein: CASSVGQGISYEQYF
CDR3 DNA: TGTGCCAGCAGCGTAGGACAGGGGATCTCCTACGAGCAGTACTTC

V gene: TRBV6-6
J gene: TRBJ2-3
D gene: NA
clone size: once
CDR3 protein: CASRLSGGDTDTQYF
CDR3 DNA: TGTGCCAGCAGACTTAGCGGAGGGGACACAGATACGCAGTATTTT

V gene: TRBV6-5
J gene: TRBJ2-7
D gene: TRBD2
clone size: NA
CDR3 protein: CASSLAGRFYEQYF
CDR3 DNA: TGTGCCAGCAGTTTAGCGGGAAGGTTCTACGAGCAGTACTTC

V gene: TRBV6-6
J gene: TRBJ2-5
D gene: NA
clone size: NA
CDR3 protein: CATLFETQYF
CDR3 DNA: TGTGCCACCCTTTTTGAGACCCAGTACTTC

V gene: TRBV11-2
J gene: TRBJ2-7
D gene: TRBD1
clone size: NA
CDR3 protein: CASSSPGGTGLYEQYF
CDR3 DNA: TGTGCCAGCAGCTCGCCTGGGGGGACAGGGCTCTACGAGCAGTACTTC

V gene: TRBV7-6
J gene: TRBJ2-5
D gene: NA
clone size: NA
CDR3 protein: CASSLTSEASYGETQYF
CDR3 DNA: TGTGCCAGCAGCTTAACATCTGAGGCTAGCTATGGTGAGACCCAGTACTTC

V gene: TRBV4-1
J gene: TRBJ2-7
D gene: TRBD1
clone size: NA
CDR3 protein: CASSLTGSEQYF
CDR3 DNA: TGCGCCAGCAGCCTGACAGGGTCCGAGCAGTACTTC

V gene: TRBV14
J gene: TRBJ1-2
D gene: TRBD1
clone size: NA
CDR3 protein: CASSQVGRTGVGYTF
CDR3 DNA: TGTGCCAGCAGCCAAGTTGGGAGGACAGGGGTTGGCTACACCTTC

V gene: TRBV10-3
J gene: TRBJ1-5
D gene: NA
clone size: NA
CDR3 protein: CAISPGVEGHQPQHF
CDR3 DNA: TGTGCCATCAGTCCCGGCGTCGAGGGCCATCAGCCCCAGCATTTT

V gene: TRBV6-5
J gene: TRBJ2-2
D gene: NA
clone size: NA
CDR3 protein: CASGTGELFF
CDR3 DNA: TGTGCCAGTGGAACCGGGGAGCTGTTTTTT

V gene: TRBV2
J gene: TRBJ1-1
D gene: NA
clone size: NA
CDR3 protein: CASTWGENAAFF
CDR3 DNA: TGTGCCAGCACGTGGGGGGAGAACGCAGCTTTCTTT

V gene: TRBV4-1
J gene: TRBJ2-1
D gene: TRBD2
clone size: NA
CDR3 protein: CASSQGSLADNEQFF
CDR3 DNA: TGCGCCAGCAGCCAAGGCTCCCTAGCGGACAATGAGCAGTTCTTC

V gene: TRBV7-9
J gene: TRBJ2-5
D gene: TRBD1
clone size: NA
CDR3 protein: CASSLAPGQGVETQYF
CDR3 DNA: TGTGCCAGCAGCCTGGCCCCGGGACAGGGCGTCGAGACCCAGTACTTC

V gene: TRBV15
J gene: TRBJ1-4
D gene: NA
clone size: NA
CDR3 protein: CATSSSNGGREKLFF
CDR3 DNA: TGTGCCACCAGCAGTTCGAATGGGGGCAGAGAAAAACTGTTTTTT

V gene: TRBV6-6
J gene: TRBJ1-5
D gene: TRBD1
clone size: NA
CDR3 protein: CASSHGQDQPQHF
CDR3 DNA: TGTGCCAGCAGTCACGGACAGGACCAGCCCCAGCATTTT

V gene: TRBV27
J gene: TRBJ2-2
D gene: NA
clone size: NA
CDR3 protein: CASSLWSTGELFF
CDR3 DNA: TGTGCCAGCAGTTTATGGAGCACCGGGGAGCTGTTTTTT

V gene: TRBV4-2
J gene: TRBJ1-4
D gene: NA
clone size: NA
CDR3 protein: CASSQELAGTNEKLFF
CDR3 DNA: TGTGCCAGCAGCCAAGAATTGGCAGGCACTAATGAAAAACTGTTTTTT

V gene: TRBV27
J gene: TRBJ2-1
D gene: TRBD2
clone size: NA
CDR3 protein: CASSGGYNEQFF
CDR3 DNA: TGTGCCTCTAGCGGGGGCTACAATGAGCAGTTCTTC

V gene: TRBV25-1
J gene: TRBJ2-3
D gene: TRBD2
clone size: NA
CDR3 protein: CASSVSGISTDTQYF
CDR3 DNA: TGTGCCAGCAGCGTCAGCGGGATTAGCACAGATACGCAGTATTTT

V gene: TRBV7-9
J gene: TRBJ2-1
D gene: NA
clone size: NA
CDR3 protein: CASSLAAESYNEQFF
CDR3 DNA: TGTGCCAGCAGCTTAGCGGCGGAGTCCTACAATGAGCAGTTCTTC

V gene: TRBV4-2
J gene: TRBJ2-5
D gene: TRBD2
clone size: NA
CDR3 protein: CASSQIGLAGIETQYF
CDR3 DNA: TGTGCCAGCAGCCAAATTGGACTAGCGGGAATAGAGACCCAGTACTTC

V gene: TRBV30
J gene: TRBJ2-3
D gene: TRBD1
clone size: NA
CDR3 protein: CAWSTGQGKDTQYF
CDR3 DNA: TGCGCCTGGAGTACGGGACAGGGGAAAGATACGCAGTATTTT

V gene: TRBV5-4
J gene: TRBJ1-1
D gene: NA
clone size: NA
CDR3 protein: CASSQWAGAMNTEAFF
CDR3 DNA: TGTGCCAGCAGTCAGTGGGCAGGGGCGATGAACACTGAAGCTTTCTTT

V gene: TRBV19
J gene: TRBJ1-1
D gene: NA
clone size: NA
CDR3 protein: CASSIWQGNTEAFF
CDR3 DNA: TGTGCCAGTAGTATCTGGCAGGGGAACACTGAAGCTTTCTTT

V gene: TRBV29-1
J gene: TRBJ2-1
D gene: NA
clone size: NA
CDR3 protein: CSVEPRSNEQFF
CDR3 DNA: TGCAGCGTTGAACCGAGATCCAATGAGCAGTTCTTC

V gene: TRBV19
J gene: TRBJ2-7
D gene: NA
clone size: NA
CDR3 protein: CASSIALGFYEQYF
CDR3 DNA: TGTGCCAGTAGTATAGCCCTGGGATTCTACGAGCAGTACTTC

V gene: TRBV27
J gene: TRBJ2-3
D gene: NA
clone size: NA
CDR3 protein: CASSRRGTSTDTQYF
CDR3 DNA: TGTGCCAGCAGTCGTCGAGGAACTAGCACAGATACGCAGTATTTT

V gene: TRBV27
J gene: TRBJ2-3
D gene: NA
clone size: NA
CDR3 protein: CASSLLYGTDTQYF
CDR3 DNA: TGTGCCAGCAGTTTACTCTATGGCACAGATACGCAGTATTTT

V gene: TRBV19
J gene: TRBJ2-3
D gene: NA
clone size: NA
CDR3 protein: CASSIAELGTDTQYF
CDR3 DNA: TGTGCCAGTAGTATAGCGGAGCTGGGCACAGATACGCAGTATTTT

V gene: TRBV5-1
J gene: TRBJ2-2
D gene: NA
clone size: NA
CDR3 protein: CASRFFTGEGELFF
CDR3 DNA: TGCGCCAGCCGATTTTTTACGGGAGAGGGGGAGCTGTTTTTT

V gene: TRBV5-1
J gene: TRBJ2-3
D gene: NA
clone size: NA
CDR3 protein: CASSSFGGSTDTQYF
CDR3 DNA: TGCGCCAGCAGCTCCTTTGGGGGGAGCACAGATACGCAGTATTTT

V gene: TRBV19
J gene: TRBJ1-2
D gene: TRBD1
clone size: NA
CDR3 protein: CASSIRGQDGYTF
CDR3 DNA: TGTGCCAGTAGTATAAGGGGGCAGGATGGCTACACCTTC

V gene: TRBV30
J gene: TRBJ2-7
D gene: TRBD1
clone size: NA
CDR3 protein: CAWTSTGGTEPYEQYF
CDR3 DNA: TGTGCCTGGACCTCGACAGGGGGAACCGAGCCCTACGAGCAGTACTTC

V gene: TRBV10-1
J gene: TRBJ2-1
D gene: TRBD1
clone size: NA
CDR3 protein: CASSQTPGTGNNEQFF
CDR3 DNA: TGCGCCAGCAGTCAAACCCCCGGGACAGGGAACAATGAGCAGTTCTTC

V gene: TRBV27
J gene: TRBJ2-1
D gene: TRBD2
clone size: NA
CDR3 protein: CASSFGREGYEQFF
CDR3 DNA: TGTGCCAGCAGTTTCGGGCGGGAGGGCTATGAGCAGTTCTTC

V gene: TRBV6-1
J gene: TRBJ1-1
D gene: NA
clone size: NA
CDR3 protein: CASSDRATNTEAFF
CDR3 DNA: TGTGCCAGCAGTGATCGGGCAACAAACACTGAAGCTTTCTTT

V gene: TRBV7-9
J gene: TRBJ2-3
D gene: TRBD2
clone size: NA
CDR3 protein: CASSLTSGSSDTQYF
CDR3 DNA: TGTGCCAGCAGCTTGACTAGCGGGAGCTCAGATACGCAGTATTTT

V gene: TRBV19
J gene: TRBJ2-7
D gene: TRBD2
clone size: NA
CDR3 protein: CATQSGVHEQYF
CDR3 DNA: TGTGCCACTCAAAGCGGGGTCCACGAGCAGTACTTC

V gene: TRBV13
J gene: TRBJ2-7
D gene: NA
clone size: NA
CDR3 protein: CASSLLAYEQYF
CDR3 DNA: TGTGCCAGCAGCCTTCTAGCCTACGAGCAGTACTTC

V gene: TRBV15
J gene: TRBJ2-7
D gene: TRBD2
clone size: NA
CDR3 protein: CATSRGEGQSYEQYF
CDR3 DNA: TGTGCCACCAGCAGAGGGGAGGGTCAGTCCTACGAGCAGTACTTC

V gene: TRBV19
J gene: TRBJ1-5
D gene: TRBD1
clone size: NA
CDR3 protein: CASRPGTGGNQPQHF
CDR3 DNA: TGTGCCAGTAGACCCGGGACAGGGGGCAATCAGCCCCAGCATTTT

V gene: TRBV30
J gene: TRBJ2-1
D gene: NA
clone size: NA
CDR3 protein: CAWSALDKNEQFF
CDR3 DNA: TGTGCCTGGAGTGCCCTTGATAAAAATGAGCAGTTCTTC

V gene: TRBV29-1
J gene: TRBJ2-1
D gene: TRBD2
clone size: NA
CDR3 protein: CSVDPAGATYNEQFF
CDR3 DNA: TGCAGCGTTGACCCCGCGGGAGCCACCTACAATGAGCAGTTCTTC

V gene: TRBV28
J gene: TRBJ2-6
D gene: NA
clone size: NA
CDR3 protein: CASSLAGSNSGANVLTF
CDR3 DNA: TGTGCCAGCAGTTTGGCCGGAAGTAACTCTGGGGCCAACGTCCTGACTTTC

V gene: TRBV2
J gene: TRBJ2-1
D gene: NA
clone size: NA
CDR3 protein: CASSEVDTSAGTYNEQFF
CDR3 DNA: TGTGCCAGCAGTGAAGTCGATACTAGTGCGGGTACCTACAATGAGCAGTTCTTC

V gene: TRBV7-9
J gene: TRBJ2-4
D gene: TRBD2
clone size: NA
CDR3 protein: CASSSGLAGDGGGFQYF
CDR3 DNA: TGTGCCAGCAGCTCGGGACTAGCGGGAGACGGTGGCGGTTTTCAGTACTTC

V gene: TRBV2
J gene: TRBJ1-4
D gene: TRBD1
clone size: NA
CDR3 protein: CASSEVTGQLNEKLFF
CDR3 DNA: TGTGCCAGCAGTGAAGTGACGGGACAGCTTAATGAAAAACTGTTTTTT

V gene: TRBV5-1
J gene: TRBJ2-7
D gene: NA
clone size: NA
CDR3 protein: CASSLGTNSYEQYF
CDR3 DNA: TGCGCCAGCAGCTTGGGGACAAACAGCTACGAGCAGTACTTC

V gene: TRBV13
J gene: TRBJ2-1
D gene: TRBD1
clone size: NA
CDR3 protein: CASSMGQFGYNEQFF
CDR3 DNA: TGTGCCAGCAGCATGGGACAGTTCGGATACAATGAGCAGTTCTTC

V gene: TRBV7-9
J gene: TRBJ1-4
D gene: TRBD1
clone size: once
CDR3 protein: CASSPPPGQGVEKLFF
CDR3 DNA: TGTGCCAGCAGTCCCCCGCCGGGACAGGGAGTCGAAAAACTGTTTTTT

V gene: TRBV2
J gene: TRBJ2-7
D gene: NA
clone size: NA
CDR3 protein: CASSDPQDYEQYF
CDR3 DNA: TGTGCCAGCAGTGATCCCCAAGACTACGAGCAGTACTTC